Each of the 3 T cell receptor beta chains below was sequenced from the same sample in a study of blood T cell repertoires in COVID-19. TCRdb keeps only in-frame clones here, not all; method: immunoSEQ multiplex PCR. The sample lists about 340,000 clones, around 83% seen once, with almost 3% in the top ten. Sequenced sample: peripheral blood. The receptor set was obtained from a man in his thirties or forties with active or convalescent COVID-19.

The chain uses TRBV28 and TRBJ1-4, with 7 bases matching TRBD1. V lost 7 bases, J lost 7 bases, and 9 bases stayed unmatched. The germline CDR1 and CDR2 sequences are MDHEN and SYDVKM. The CDR3 covers 14 residues. CDR3 residues: CASMNWSGGEKLFF. The CDR3 coding sequence is TGTGCCAGCATGAATTGGTCAGGGGGTGAAAAACTGTTTTTT.

J is TRBJ1-1 and V is TRBV28, with no clear D. V lost 7 bases to trimming and J lost 1 base, with 10 bases between them. Per the germline V gene, CDR1 is MDHEN and CDR2 is SYDVKM. This CDR3 region has 13 residues. CDR3 nucleotide sequence: TGTGCCAGCATCAAAACGGGGAACACTGAAGCTTTCTTT. Translating gives CASIKTGNTEAFF. The whole variable domain, filled in from reference TRBV28 and TRBJ1-1, reads DVKVTQSSRYLVKRTGEKVFLECVQDMDHENMFWYRQDPGLGLRLIYFSYDVKMKEKGDIPEGYSVSREKKERFSLILESASTNQTSMYLCASIKTGNTEAFFGQGTRLTVV.

The chain recombines TRBV5-5 with TRBJ2-1; 10 positions agree with TRBD2. The germline V gene has CDR1 SGHKS and CDR2 YYEKEE (reference sequence). CDR3 length equals 14 residues. With V trimmed by 2 bases and J by 7 bases, 3 bases remained unmatched. The CDR3 loop is CASSLLAGINEQFF. DNA of the CDR3: TGTGCCAGCAGCTTACTAGCGGGAATAAATGAGCAGTTCTTC.